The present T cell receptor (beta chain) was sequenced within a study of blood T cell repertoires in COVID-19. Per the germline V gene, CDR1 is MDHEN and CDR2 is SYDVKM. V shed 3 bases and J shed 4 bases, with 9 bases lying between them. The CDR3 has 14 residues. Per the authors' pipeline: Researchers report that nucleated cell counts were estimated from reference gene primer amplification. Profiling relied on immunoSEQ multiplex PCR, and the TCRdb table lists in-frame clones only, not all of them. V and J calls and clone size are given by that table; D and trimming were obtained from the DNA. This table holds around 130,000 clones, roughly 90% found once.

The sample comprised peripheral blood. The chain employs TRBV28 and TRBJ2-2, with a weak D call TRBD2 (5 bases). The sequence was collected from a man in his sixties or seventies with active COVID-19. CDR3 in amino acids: CASSLPGITGELFF. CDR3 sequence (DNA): TGTGCCAGCAGTTTGCCCGGGATCACCGGGGAGCTGTTTTTT.